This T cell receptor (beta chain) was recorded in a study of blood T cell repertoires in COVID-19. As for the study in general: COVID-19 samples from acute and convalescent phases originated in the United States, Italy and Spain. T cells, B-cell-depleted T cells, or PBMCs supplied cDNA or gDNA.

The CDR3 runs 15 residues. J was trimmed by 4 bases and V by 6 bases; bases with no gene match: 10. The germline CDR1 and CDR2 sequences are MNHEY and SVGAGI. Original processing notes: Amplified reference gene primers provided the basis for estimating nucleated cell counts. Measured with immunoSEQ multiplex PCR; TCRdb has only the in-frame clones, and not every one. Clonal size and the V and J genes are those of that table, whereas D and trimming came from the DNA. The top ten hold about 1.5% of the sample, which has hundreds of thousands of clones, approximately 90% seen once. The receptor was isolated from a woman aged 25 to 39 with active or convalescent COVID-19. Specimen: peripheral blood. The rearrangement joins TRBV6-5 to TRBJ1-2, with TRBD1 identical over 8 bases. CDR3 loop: CASSRTGTIGYGYTF. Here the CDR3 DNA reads TGTGCCAGCAGCCGGACAGGGACCATCGGCTATGGCTACACCTTC.